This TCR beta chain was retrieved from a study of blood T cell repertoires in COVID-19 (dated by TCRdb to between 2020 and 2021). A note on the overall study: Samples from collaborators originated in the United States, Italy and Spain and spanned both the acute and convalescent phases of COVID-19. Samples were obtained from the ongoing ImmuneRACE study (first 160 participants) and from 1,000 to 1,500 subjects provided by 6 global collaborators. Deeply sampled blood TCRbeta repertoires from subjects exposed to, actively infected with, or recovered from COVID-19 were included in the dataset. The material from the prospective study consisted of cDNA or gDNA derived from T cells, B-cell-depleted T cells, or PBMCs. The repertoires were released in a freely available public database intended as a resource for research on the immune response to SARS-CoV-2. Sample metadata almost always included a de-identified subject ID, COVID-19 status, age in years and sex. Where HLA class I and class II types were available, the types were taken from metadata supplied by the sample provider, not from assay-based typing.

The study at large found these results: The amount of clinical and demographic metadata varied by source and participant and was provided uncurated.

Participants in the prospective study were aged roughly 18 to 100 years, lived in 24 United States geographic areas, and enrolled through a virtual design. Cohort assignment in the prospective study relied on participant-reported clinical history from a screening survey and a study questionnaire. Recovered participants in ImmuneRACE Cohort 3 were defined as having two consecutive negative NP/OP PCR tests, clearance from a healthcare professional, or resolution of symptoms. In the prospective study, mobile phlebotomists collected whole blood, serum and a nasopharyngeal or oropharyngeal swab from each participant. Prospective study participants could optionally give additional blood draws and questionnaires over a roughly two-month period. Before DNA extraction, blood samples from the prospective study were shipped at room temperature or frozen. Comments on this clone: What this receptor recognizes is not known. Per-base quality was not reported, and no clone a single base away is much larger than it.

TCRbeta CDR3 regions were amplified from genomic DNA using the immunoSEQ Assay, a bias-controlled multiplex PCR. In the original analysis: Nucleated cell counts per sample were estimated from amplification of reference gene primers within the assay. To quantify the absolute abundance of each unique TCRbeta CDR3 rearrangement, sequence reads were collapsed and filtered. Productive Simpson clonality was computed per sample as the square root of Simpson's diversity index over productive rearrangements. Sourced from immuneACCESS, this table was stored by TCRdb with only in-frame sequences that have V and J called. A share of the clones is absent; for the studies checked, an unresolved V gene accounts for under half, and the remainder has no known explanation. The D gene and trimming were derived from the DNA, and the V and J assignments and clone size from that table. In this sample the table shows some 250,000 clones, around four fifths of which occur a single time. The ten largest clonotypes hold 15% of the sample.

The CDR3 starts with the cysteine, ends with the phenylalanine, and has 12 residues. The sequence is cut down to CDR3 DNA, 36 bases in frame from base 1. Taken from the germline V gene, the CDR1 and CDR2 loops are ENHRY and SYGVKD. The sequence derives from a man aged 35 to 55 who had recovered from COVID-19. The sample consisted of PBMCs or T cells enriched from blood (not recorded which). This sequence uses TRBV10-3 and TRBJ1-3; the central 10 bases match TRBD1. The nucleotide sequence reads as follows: TGTGCGACAGGGGGCACTGGAAACACCATATATTTT. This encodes CATGGTGNTIYF.